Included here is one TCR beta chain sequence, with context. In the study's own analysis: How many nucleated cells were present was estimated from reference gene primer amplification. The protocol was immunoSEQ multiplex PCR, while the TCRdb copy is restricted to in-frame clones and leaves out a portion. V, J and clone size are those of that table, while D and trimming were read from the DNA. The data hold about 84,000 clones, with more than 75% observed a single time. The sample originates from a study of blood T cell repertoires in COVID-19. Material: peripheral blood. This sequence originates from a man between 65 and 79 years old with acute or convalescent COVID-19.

CDR3 residues: CASSSGLGHTNTEAFF. CDR3 sequence (DNA): TGTGCCAGCAGCTCGGGCTTAGGACACACGAACACTGAAGCTTTCTTT. V gene TRBV7-3 combines with J gene TRBJ1-1; weak D call: TRBD1 (5 bases). This CDR3 is built from 16 residues. V was clipped by 4 bases and J by 1 base, with 16 bases between them. Per germline, CDR1 SGHTA and CDR2 FQGTGA. Full variable domain (rest looked up from reference TRBV7-3 and TRBJ1-1): GAGVSQTPSNKVTEKGKYVELRCDPISGHTALYWYRQSLGQGPEFLIYFQGTGAADDSGLPNDRFFAVRPEGSVSTLKIQRTERGDSAVYLCASSSGLGHTNTEAFFGQGTRLTVV.